The T cell receptor (beta chain) under discussion was sequenced for a study of T cells after yellow fever vaccination. Study conclusions and caveats: Clonotype sharing between CD4 and CD8 compartments was small.

The TCR cDNA carried a universal primer site and UMIs from 5'RACE template switching. TCRdb analysed the 5' RACE reads with MiXCR anew, one entry per CDR3 protein. The profile covers roughly 260,000 distinct CDR3 sequences, with over 10% appearing a single time and less than 0.55% taken by the ten largest. A remark on this clonotype: Its matching antigen is unknown.

Germline values: CDR1 ENHRY, CDR2 SYGVKD. The CDR3 is 14 residues long. V was pared by 6 bases and J by 12 bases, with 12 bases of the junction left unmatched. This sequence joins TRBV10-3 and TRBJ2-3; 10 nucleotides align to TRBD2. Sample: CD4+ T cells sorted from PBMCs, taken 45 days after the yellow fever booster vaccination. The origin of this receptor is a man aged 30 to 45 who received the YFV17D yellow fever vaccine. The CDR3 reads CAIRGPGTSVPQYF. The DNA for the CDR3 is TGTGCCATCAGGGGCCCCGGGACTAGCGTGCCCCAGTATTTT.